This TCR beta chain is drawn from a study of cytotoxic CD8 clonotypes in ibrutinib-treated CLL. Study-level information: Investigators reported 25 or so partial and 2 complete responses; after median roughly 65 months, 14 patients remained remitted and some twelve progressed. Samples showed on average roughly 250,000 productive templates and tens of thousands of productive rearrangements.

Study conclusions and caveats: Public clonotypes showed up rarely, and on treatment they shrank or held steady.

CDR1 MNHNY and CDR2 SVGAGI come from the germline V gene (reference sequence). This CDR3 is 14 amino acids long. V was pared by 2 bases and J by 1 base, with 8 bases between. For this clone: Its antigen remains unidentified.

Deep sequencing aimed at 1 in 200,000 to 1 in 1 million T cells' resolution. The protocol was immunoSEQ multiplex PCR, while the TCRdb copy is restricted to in-frame clones and leaves out a portion. In the table there are about 130,000 clones, around 84% of which are singletons. The chain employs TRBV6-6 and TRBJ1-1, with TRBD1 as a possible D gene (5 bases). This TCR was recovered from a human donor with chronic lymphocytic leukemia. This specimen consisted of PBMCs, obtained after 24 months of ibrutinib treatment. CDR3 amino acids: CASSYRGANTEAFF. CDR3 coding DNA: TGTGCCAGCAGTTACCGAGGGGCGAACACTGAAGCTTTCTTT.